The rows below give T cell receptor beta chains drawn from one sample of a study of Graves' ophthalmopathy and Graves' hyperthyroidism. TCRdb independently ran MiXCR on the multiplex PCR reads; one entry per CDR3 protein. The table lists 650,000 to 900,000 distinct CDR3 sequences, roughly 40% of them singletons. Sequencing input: peripheral blood. The receptors come from an adult man with Graves' ophthalmopathy. The CDR3 runs from the conserved cysteine through the conserved F or W. D genes are given only for firm matches. Rows give clone size only sometimes, using once, few, many, or a class for an expanded clone.

DNA	CDR3	length	J	D	size	V
TGCAGTGCTACCAAGGGGTTCCGCTCTGGAAACACCATATATTTT	CSATKGFRSGNTIYF	15	TRBJ1-3	NA	NA	TRBV20-1
TGTGCCAGCAGCCCACCTGATTTATATAGCTCTGGGGCCAACGTCCTGACTTTC	CASSPPDLYSSGANVLTF	18	TRBJ2-6	NA	NA	TRBV7-2
TGTGCCAGCAGTCAATCGATCATGAACACTGAAGCTTTCTTT	CASSQSIMNTEAFF	14	TRBJ1-1	NA	NA	TRBV6-5
TGTGCCACGTCGGGACCAACCGACACCGGGGAGCTGTTTTTT	CATSGPTDTGELFF	14	TRBJ2-2	NA	many	TRBV10-3
TGTGCCATCAGTGAACAGGGGGGTTTGGGAGAGACCCAGTACTTC	CAISEQGGLGETQYF	15	TRBJ2-5	TRBD1	NA	TRBV10-3
TGCAGCGTTGTGGTCGGGACCGTTTACAATGAGCAGTTCTTT	CSVVVGTVYNEQFF	14	TRBJ1-1	NA	NA	TRBV29-1
TGCAGTGCTAGTCTACAGGTTGTGTCCTACGAGCAGTACTTC	CSASLQVVSYEQYF	14	TRBJ2-7	NA	few	TRBV20-1
TGCAGTGCTAGATCGACTAGCGGGGGGACCCAGTACTTC	CSARSTSGGTQYF	13	TRBJ2-5	TRBD2	NA	TRBV20-1
TGCAGTGCTAGAGGGGGCAGGATCTCCTACGAGCAGTACTTC	CSARGGRISYEQYF	14	TRBJ2-7	NA	NA	TRBV20-1
TGTGCCAGCAGCGTAGCTTCAGGAGGGGGCGGCTACACCTTC	CASSVASGGGGYTF	14	TRBJ1-2	TRBD1	many	TRBV9